Detailed here is one T cell receptor beta chain. Relative to the germline gene, one junction end is altered; a read error may explain this. The germline V gene has CDR1 SSHAT and CDR2 FNYEAQ (reference sequence). The CDR3 sequence is 15 residues long. Sequencing used immunoSEQ multiplex PCR; TCRdb keeps in-frame clones, though not all of them. The sample yields roughly 1,100,000 clones, approximately 76% seen once. This specimen belongs to a study of shared clonotypes between healthy human individuals. The source is a man aged 18 to 30 in good health. This sequence joins TRBV7-7 and TRBJ2-3; 7 positions match TRBD1. Sequences were obtained from memory CD4+ T cells sorted from blood. Indicated subset: CD45RA-negative fraction. CDR3: CASSLETGSTDTQYF. The CDR3 DNA follows: TGTGCTAGCAGCTTAGAGACAGGGAGCACAGATACGCAGTATTTT.